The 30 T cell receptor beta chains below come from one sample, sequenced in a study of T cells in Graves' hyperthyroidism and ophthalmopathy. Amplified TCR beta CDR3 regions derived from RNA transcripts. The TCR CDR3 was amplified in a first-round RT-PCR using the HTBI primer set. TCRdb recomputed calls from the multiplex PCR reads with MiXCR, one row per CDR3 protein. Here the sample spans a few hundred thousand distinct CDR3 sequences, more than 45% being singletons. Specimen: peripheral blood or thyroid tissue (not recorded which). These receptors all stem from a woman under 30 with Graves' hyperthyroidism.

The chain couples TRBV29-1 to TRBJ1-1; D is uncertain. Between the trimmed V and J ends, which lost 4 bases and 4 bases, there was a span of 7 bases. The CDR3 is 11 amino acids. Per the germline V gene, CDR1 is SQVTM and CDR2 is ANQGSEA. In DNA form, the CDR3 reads TGCAGCGTTGGGGGAGCCACTGAAGCTTTCTTT. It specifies CSVGGATEAFF.

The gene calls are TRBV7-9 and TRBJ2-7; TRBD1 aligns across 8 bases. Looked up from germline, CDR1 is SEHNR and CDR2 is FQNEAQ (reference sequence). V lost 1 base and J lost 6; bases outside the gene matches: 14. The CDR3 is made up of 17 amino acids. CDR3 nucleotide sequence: TGTGCCAGCAGCTTAGTCGGGACAGGCCACAAGAGGAGCGAGCAGTACTTC. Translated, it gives CASSLVGTGHKRSEQYF.

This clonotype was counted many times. This CDR3 reads CASSSISGSSGANVLTF. CDR3 coding DNA: TGTGCCAGCAGCTCGATATCCGGTTCCTCTGGGGCCAACGTCCTGACTTTC. This chain links TRBV14 with TRBJ2-6; no clear D gene. The germline CDR1 and CDR2 sequences are SGHDN and FVKESK. The CDR3 has 17 amino acids. Trimming removed 5 bases at V and 0 bases at J, with 14 bases between.

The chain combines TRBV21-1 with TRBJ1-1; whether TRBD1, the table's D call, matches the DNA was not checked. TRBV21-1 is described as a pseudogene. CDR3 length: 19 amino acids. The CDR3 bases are TGTGCCAGCAGCAAATCCGGCACCGTGGGGTATAGAGTGAACACTGAAGCTTTCTTT. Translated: CASSKSGTVGYRVNTEAFF.

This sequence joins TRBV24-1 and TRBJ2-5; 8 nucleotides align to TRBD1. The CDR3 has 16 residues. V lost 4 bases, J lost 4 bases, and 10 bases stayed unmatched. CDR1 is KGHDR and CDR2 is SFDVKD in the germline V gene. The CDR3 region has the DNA TGTGCCACCAGTGACCCGACAGGGGTAGGAACAGAGACCCAGTACTTC. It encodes CATSDPTGVGTETQYF.

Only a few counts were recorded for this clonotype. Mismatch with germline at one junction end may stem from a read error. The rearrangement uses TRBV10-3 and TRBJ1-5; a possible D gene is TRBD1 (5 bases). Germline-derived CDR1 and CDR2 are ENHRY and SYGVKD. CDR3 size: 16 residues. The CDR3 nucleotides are TGTGCCAGCAGTTATGGGGGGGGTCAGAGCAATCAGCCCCAGCATTTT. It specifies CASSYGGGQSNQPQHF.

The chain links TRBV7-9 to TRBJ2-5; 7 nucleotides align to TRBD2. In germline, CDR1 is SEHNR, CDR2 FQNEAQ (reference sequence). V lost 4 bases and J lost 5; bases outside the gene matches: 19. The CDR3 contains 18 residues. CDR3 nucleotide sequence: TGTGCCAGCAGCTCCTCGGGACGGTCCTCCGGGGGGATGGAGACCCAGTACTTC. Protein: CASSSSGRSSGGMETQYF.

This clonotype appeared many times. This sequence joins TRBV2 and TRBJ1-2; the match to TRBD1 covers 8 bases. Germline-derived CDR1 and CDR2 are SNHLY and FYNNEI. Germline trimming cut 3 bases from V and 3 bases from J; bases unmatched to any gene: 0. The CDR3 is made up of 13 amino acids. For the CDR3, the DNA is TGTGCCAGCAGTGACAGGGGGCACTATGGCTACACCTTC. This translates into CASSDRGHYGYTF.

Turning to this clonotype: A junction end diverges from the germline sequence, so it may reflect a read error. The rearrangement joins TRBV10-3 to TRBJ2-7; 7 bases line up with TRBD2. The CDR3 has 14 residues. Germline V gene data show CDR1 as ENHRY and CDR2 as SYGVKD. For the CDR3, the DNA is TGTGCCAGCAGTGAAGTTGGCGGGAGCTACGAGCAGTACTTC. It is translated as CASSEVGGSYEQYF.

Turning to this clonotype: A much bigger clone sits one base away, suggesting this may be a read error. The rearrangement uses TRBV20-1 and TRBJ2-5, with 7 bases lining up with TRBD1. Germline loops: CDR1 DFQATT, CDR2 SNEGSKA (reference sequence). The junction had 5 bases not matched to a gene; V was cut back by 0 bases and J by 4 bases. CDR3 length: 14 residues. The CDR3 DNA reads TGCAGTGCTAGAGACACAGGGGCTACAGAGACCCAGTACTTC. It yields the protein CSARDTGATETQYF.

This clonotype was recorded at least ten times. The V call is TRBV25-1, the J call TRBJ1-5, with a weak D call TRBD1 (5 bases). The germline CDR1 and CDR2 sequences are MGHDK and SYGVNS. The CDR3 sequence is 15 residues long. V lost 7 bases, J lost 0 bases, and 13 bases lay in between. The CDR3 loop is CASILERGSNQPQHF. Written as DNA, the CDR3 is TGTGCCAGCATTCTAGAAAGGGGTAGCAATCAGCCCCAGCATTTT.

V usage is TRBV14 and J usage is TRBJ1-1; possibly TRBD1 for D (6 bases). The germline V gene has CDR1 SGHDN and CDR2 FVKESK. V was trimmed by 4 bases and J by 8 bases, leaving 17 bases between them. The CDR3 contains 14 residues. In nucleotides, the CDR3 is TGTGCCAGCAGCCCCCGCGGCAGGGGCTTAGAAGCTTTCTTT. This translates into CASSPRGRGLEAFF.

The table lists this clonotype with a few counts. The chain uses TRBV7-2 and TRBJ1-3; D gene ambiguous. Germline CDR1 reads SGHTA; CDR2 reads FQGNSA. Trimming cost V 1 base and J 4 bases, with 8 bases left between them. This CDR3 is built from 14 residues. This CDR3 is CASSLVAEGNTIYF. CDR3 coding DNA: TGTGCCAGCAGCTTAGTGGCCGAAGGAAACACCATATATTTT.

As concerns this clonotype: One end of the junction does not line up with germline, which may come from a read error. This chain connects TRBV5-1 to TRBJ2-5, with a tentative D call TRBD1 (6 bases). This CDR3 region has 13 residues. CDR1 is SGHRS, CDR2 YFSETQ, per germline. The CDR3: CASSRDIQETQCF. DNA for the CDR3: TGCGCCAGCAGCCGGGACATCCAAGAGACCCAGTGCTTC.

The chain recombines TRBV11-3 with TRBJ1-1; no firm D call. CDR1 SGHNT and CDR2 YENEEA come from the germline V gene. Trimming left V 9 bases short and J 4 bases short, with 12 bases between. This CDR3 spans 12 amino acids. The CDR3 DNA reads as TGTGCCAGTAGGGAAGAGGGCACTGAAGCTTTCTTT. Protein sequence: CASREEGTEAFF.

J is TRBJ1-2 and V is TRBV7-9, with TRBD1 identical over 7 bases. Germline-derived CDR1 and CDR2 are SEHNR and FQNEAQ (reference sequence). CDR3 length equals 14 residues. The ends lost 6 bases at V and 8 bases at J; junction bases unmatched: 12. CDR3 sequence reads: CASSTGRGLRGYTF. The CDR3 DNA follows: TGTGCCAGCAGTACTGGCAGGGGGTTAAGGGGCTACACCTTC.

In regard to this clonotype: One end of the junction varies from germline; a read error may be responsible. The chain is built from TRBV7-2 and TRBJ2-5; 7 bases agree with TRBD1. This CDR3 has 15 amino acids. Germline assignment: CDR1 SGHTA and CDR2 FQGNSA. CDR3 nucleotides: TGCGCCAGCAGCCAACCAGTGACAGGGAGAGGTACCCAGTACTTC. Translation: CASSQPVTGRGTQYF.

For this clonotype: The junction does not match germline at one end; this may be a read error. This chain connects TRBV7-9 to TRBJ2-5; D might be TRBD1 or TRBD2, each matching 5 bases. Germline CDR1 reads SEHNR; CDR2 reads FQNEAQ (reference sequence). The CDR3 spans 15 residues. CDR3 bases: TGTGCCAGCAGCCAAAAAAAGGGGTGGGGAGAGACCCAATACTTC. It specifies CASSQKKGWGETQYF.

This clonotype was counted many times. The CDR3 DNA follows: TGTGCCAGCAGCCCCTATGAAGAGACCCAGTACTTC. Its protein product is CASSPYEETQYF. The chain joins TRBV7-2 to TRBJ2-5; D is uncertain. With 5 bases removed from V and 3 bases from J, the gap between germline ends came to 7 bases. CDR1 SGHTA and CDR2 FQGNSA come from the germline V gene. The CDR3 consists of 12 residues.

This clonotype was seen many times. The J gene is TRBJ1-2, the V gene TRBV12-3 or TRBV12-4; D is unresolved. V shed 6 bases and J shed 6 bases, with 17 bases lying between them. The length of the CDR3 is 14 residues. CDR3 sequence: CASSQDGVGDGYTF. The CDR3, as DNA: TGTGCCAGCAGCCAAGACGGCGTCGGAGATGGCTACACCTTC.

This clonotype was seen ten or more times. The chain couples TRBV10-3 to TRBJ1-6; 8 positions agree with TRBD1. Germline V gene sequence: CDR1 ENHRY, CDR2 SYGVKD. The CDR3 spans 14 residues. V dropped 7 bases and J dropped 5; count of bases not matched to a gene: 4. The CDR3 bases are TGTGCCATCACTTCGGACAGGGATAATTCACCCCTCCACTTT. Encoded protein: CAITSDRDNSPLHF.

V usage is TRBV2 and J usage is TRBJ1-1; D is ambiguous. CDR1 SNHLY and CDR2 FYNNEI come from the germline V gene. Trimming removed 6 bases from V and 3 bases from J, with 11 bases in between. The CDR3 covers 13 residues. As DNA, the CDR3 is TGTGCCAGCAGGGTTGGGCGGGACACTGAAGCTTTCTTT. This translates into CASRVGRDTEAFF. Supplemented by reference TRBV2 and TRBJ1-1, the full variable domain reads EPEVTQTPSHQVTQMGQEVILRCVPISNHLYFYWYRQILGQKVEFLVSFYNNEISEKSEIFDDQFSVERPDGSNFTLKIRSTKLEDSAMYFCASRVGRDTEAFFGQGTRLTVV.

The CDR3, as DNA: TGTGCCAGCAACCCCAAGGGACAGGGGGCGGGTGGCTACACCTTC. Its protein is CASNPKGQGAGGYTF. This sequence joins TRBV2 and TRBJ1-2, with 12 bases that match TRBD1. Germline V gene sequence: CDR1 SNHLY, CDR2 FYNNEI. The CDR3 is 15 residues long. The V segment lost 7 bases and the J segment 7 bases; nucleotides outside the gene matches: 10.

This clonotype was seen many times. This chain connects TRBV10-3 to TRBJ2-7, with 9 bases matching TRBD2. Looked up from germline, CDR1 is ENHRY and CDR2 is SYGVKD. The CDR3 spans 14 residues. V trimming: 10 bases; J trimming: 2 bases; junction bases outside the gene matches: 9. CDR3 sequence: CATEELAGAYEQYF. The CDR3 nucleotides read TGTGCCACCGAGGAACTAGCGGGTGCCTACGAGCAGTACTTC.

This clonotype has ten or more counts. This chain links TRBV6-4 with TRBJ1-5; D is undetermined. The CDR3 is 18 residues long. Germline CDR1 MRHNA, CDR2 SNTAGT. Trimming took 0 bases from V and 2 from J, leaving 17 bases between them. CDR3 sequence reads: CASSDSAGNGEGNQPQHF. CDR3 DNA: TGTGCCAGCAGTGACTCAGCAGGAAACGGCGAGGGCAATCAGCCCCAGCATTTT.

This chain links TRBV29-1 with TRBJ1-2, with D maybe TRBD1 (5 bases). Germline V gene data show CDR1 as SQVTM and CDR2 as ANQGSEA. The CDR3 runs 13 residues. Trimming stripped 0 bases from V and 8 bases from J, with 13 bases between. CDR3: CSVEESQGGGYTF. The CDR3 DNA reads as TGCAGCGTTGAAGAATCCCAGGGCGGCGGCTACACCTTC.

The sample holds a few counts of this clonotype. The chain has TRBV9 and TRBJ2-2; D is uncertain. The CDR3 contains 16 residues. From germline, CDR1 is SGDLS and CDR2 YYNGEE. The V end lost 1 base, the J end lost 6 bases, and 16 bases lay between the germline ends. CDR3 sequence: CASSVMFRSEPGELFF. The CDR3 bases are TGTGCCAGCAGCGTAATGTTCCGGAGTGAACCCGGGGAGCTGTTTTTT.

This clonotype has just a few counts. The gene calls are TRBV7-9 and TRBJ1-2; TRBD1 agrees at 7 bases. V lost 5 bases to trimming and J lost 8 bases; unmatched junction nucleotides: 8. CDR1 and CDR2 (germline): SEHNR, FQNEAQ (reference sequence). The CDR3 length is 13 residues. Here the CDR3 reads CASSPNRGRGYTF. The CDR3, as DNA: TGTGCCAGCAGCCCCAACAGGGGTCGGGGCTACACCTTC.

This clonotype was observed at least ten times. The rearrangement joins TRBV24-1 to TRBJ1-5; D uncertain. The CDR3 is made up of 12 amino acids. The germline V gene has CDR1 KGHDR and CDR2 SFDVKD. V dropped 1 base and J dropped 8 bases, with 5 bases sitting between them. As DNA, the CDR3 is TGTGCCACCAGTGATTTCGGGGAGCCCCAGCATTTT. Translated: CATSDFGEPQHF.

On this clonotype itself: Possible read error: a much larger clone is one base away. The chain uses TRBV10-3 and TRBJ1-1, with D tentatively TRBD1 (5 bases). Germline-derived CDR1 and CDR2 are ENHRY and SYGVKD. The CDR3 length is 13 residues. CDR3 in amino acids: CATSEGLIDGAFF. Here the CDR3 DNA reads TGTGCCACCAGTGAGGGACTGATAGATGGAGCTTTCTTT.